What follows are 12 T cell receptor beta chains derived from one specimen sequenced in a study of cytomegalovirus exposure and HLA in healthy donors. The PCR used 60 Vbeta and 13 Jbeta primers. The data were produced by immunoSEQ multiplex PCR, yet TCRdb's version contains in-frame clones alone and is incomplete. The sample has roughly 140,000 clones, less than 65% seen once; the top ten hold 3%. The material sequenced was PBMCs. The receptors originated from a woman aged 30 to 39 in good health and CMV-seropositive.

This clone came up a few times. The V call is TRBV11-3, the J call TRBJ2-1; 7 bases are a match to TRBD2. V was pared by 0 bases and J by 10 bases, with 9 bases of the junction left unmatched. The germline gives CDR1 SGHNT, CDR2 YENEEA. CDR3 length equals 15 residues. Written as DNA, the CDR3 is TGTGCCAGCAGCTTAGAGTCGGGGGAGGGCCAAGAGCAGTTCTTC. This codes for CASSLESGEGQEQFF.

The chain employs TRBV11-2 and TRBJ2-1, with D unclear. Germline CDR1 reads SGHAT; CDR2 reads FQNNGV. The CDR3 contains 12 residues. The V and J ends lost 3 bases and 7 bases respectively, with 7 bases between them. The CDR3 protein is CASSFSENEQFF. The CDR3 nucleotides read TGTGCCAGCAGCTTTTCCGAGAATGAGCAGTTCTTC.

The chain has TRBV9 and TRBJ2-3, with TRBD2 matching over 9 bases. The CDR3 contains 15 residues. The germline V gene has CDR1 SGDLS and CDR2 YYNGEE. V lost 6 bases to trimming and J lost 2 bases; unmatched junction nucleotides: 7. The CDR3 spells CASTSSGAFTDTQYF. The CDR3 DNA follows: TGTGCCAGCACATCTAGCGGGGCGTTCACAGATACGCAGTATTTT.

In this sample, this clone turned up a few times. CDR3 nucleotides: TGTGCCAGCAGTGAAGGAGGGAATTCTTTGAGTTCACCCCTCCACTTT. Translated: CASSEGGNSLSSPLHF. The chain uses TRBV6-1 and TRBJ1-6; D is undetermined. The CDR3 consists of 16 residues. In germline, CDR1 is MNHNS, CDR2 SASEGT. V was shortened by 1 base and J by 9 bases, with 16 bases between the two germline ends.

CDR3 residues: CATSRDVGLAGGTNEQFF. In nucleotides, the CDR3 is TGTGCCACCAGCAGAGACGTGGGACTAGCGGGTGGGACCAATGAGCAGTTCTTC. This sequence joins TRBV15 and TRBJ2-1; TRBD2 matches at 12 bases. Trimming cost V 0 bases and J 6 bases; bases outside gene matches: 9. CDR3 length: 18 residues. Germline-derived CDR1 and CDR2 are LNHNV and YYDKDF (reference sequence).

J is TRBJ2-5 and V is TRBV4-2; D unclear. Germline CDR1 and CDR2: LGHNA and YNFKEQ. This CDR3 has 14 residues. The V end was cut by 0 bases, the J end by 4 bases, with 9 bases between. CDR3 loop: CASSQDPRRETQYF. CDR3 DNA: TGTGCCAGCAGCCAAGATCCTCGGAGAGAGACCCAGTACTTC.

The chain couples TRBV5-1 to TRBJ1-3; D ambiguous. The CDR3 is 13 residues long. Germline V gene data show CDR1 as SGHRS and CDR2 as YFSETQ. V was cut by 2 bases and J by 1 base, with 4 bases left in between. The CDR3 loop reads CASSFSSGNTIYF. DNA of the CDR3: TGCGCCAGCAGCTTTTCGTCTGGAAACACCATATATTTT.

The chain couples TRBV7-2 to TRBJ1-3, with no clear D. The CDR3 extends over 15 amino acids. Trimming cost V 5 bases and J 0 bases, with 11 bases left between them. Germline-derived CDR1 and CDR2 are SGHTA and FQGNSA. CDR3 protein: CASSPMSSSGNTIYF. In DNA, the CDR3 is TGTGCCAGCAGCCCAATGAGTAGCTCTGGAAACACCATATATTTT. The whole variable domain, filled in from reference TRBV7-2 and TRBJ1-3, reads GAGVSQSPSNKVTEKGKDVELRCDPISGHTALYWYRQSLGQGLEFLIYFQGNSAPDKSGLPSDRFSAERTGGSVSTLTIQRTQQEDSAVYLCASSPMSSSGNTIYFGEGSWLTVV.

The chain has TRBV6-5 and TRBJ2-1; D perhaps matches TRBD1 (6 bases). The CDR3 totals 15 residues. Trimming pared 5 bases from V and 0 bases from J, leaving 11 bases between. The germline V gene has CDR1 MNHEY and CDR2 SVGAGI. Here the CDR3 DNA reads TGTGCCAGCAGTCGTAACAGGGTCTCCTACAATGAGCAGTTCTTC. It yields the protein CASSRNRVSYNEQFF.

The chain has TRBV4-2 and TRBJ2-7, with 7 bases lining up with TRBD1. The CDR3 totals 14 residues. Trimming removed 3 bases from V and 4 bases from J; junction bases left unmatched: 6. Germline values: CDR1 LGHNA, CDR2 YNFKEQ. CDR3 loop: CASSHRDSEYEQYF. The DNA for the CDR3 is TGTGCCAGCAGCCACCGGGACAGCGAGTACGAGCAGTACTTC.

The V gene is TRBV10-1, the J gene TRBJ2-7, with 9 bases identical to TRBD2. The CDR3 runs to 15 residues. J was trimmed by 8 bases and V by 0 bases; bases with no gene match: 8. Germline V gene lookup returns CDR1 WNHNN and CDR2 SYGVQD (reference sequence). CDR3 bases: TGCGCCAGCAGTGAGTCGGGTAGCGGGAGTTTAAAGCAGTACTTC. It translates to CASSESGSGSLKQYF.

V usage is TRBV5-4 and J usage is TRBJ2-1; 7 positions match TRBD2. This CDR3 is built from 14 residues. Trimming cost V 3 bases and J 6 bases; bases outside gene matches: 6. From germline, CDR1 is SGHNT and CDR2 YYREEE (reference sequence). The CDR3: CASSSQGGSNEQFF. In nucleotides, the CDR3 is TGTGCCAGCAGCTCCCAGGGAGGGTCCAATGAGCAGTTCTTC. The full variable domain, in which reference TRBV5-4 and TRBJ2-1 provide the parts outside the CDR3, is ETGVTQSPTHLIKTRGQQVTLRCSSQSGHNTVSWYQQALGQGPQFIFQYYREEENGRGNFPPRFSGLQFPNYSSELNVNALELDDSALYLCASSSQGGSNEQFFGPGTRLTVL.